What follows are 8 T cell receptor beta chains derived from one specimen sequenced in a study of cytomegalovirus exposure and HLA in healthy donors. The PCR used 60 Vbeta and 13 Jbeta primers. Some clones are missing from TCRdb's copy, which holds only in-frame ones; the method was immunoSEQ multiplex PCR. The sample includes around 130,000 clones, about 78% of them seen just once. Material: PBMCs. The receptor set was obtained from a man over 45 in good health and CMV-seronegative.

The rearrangement links TRBV10-2 to TRBJ1-3; D remains unclear. The germline gives CDR1 WSHSY, CDR2 SAAADI. V was clipped by 5 bases and J by 0 bases, with 11 bases between them. The CDR3 extends over 15 amino acids. The CDR3 nucleotides are TGCGCCAGCAGTACTAGGGCTGGCTCTGGAAACACCATATATTTT. The encoded protein is CASSTRAGSGNTIYF.

This clone has only one observation. This chain joins TRBV9 and TRBJ2-2; 13 bases are a match to TRBD2. Germline V CDR1 and CDR2: SGDLS, YYNGEE. The CDR3 loop spans 18 amino acids. With V trimmed by 4 bases and J by 4 bases, 10 bases remained unmatched. CDR3 protein: CASSPQLAGGIGTGELFF. The DNA for the CDR3 is TGTGCCAGCAGCCCTCAACTAGCGGGAGGGATTGGCACCGGGGAGCTGTTTTTT. Using reference TRBV9 and TRBJ2-2 for the parts outside the CDR3, the full variable domain is DSGVTQTPKHLITATGQRVTLRCSPRSGDLSVYWYQQSLDQGLQFLIQYYNGEERAKGNILERFSAQQFPDLHSELNLSSLELGDSALYFCASSPQLAGGIGTGELFFGEGSRLTVL.

This chain joins TRBV10-3 and TRBJ2-7; 11 bases map to TRBD2. Germline CDR1 reads ENHRY; CDR2 reads SYGVKD. V lost 11 bases to trimming and J lost 4 bases; unmatched junction nucleotides: 7. The CDR3 is 13 residues long. The DNA of the CDR3 is TGTGCCTCATCGGGACTAGCGGAATACGAGCAGTACTTC. Its translation: CASSGLAEYEQYF.

This rearrangement joins TRBV28 to TRBJ2-1, with D possibly being TRBD2 (6 bases). Trimming stripped 7 bases from V and 3 bases from J, with 19 bases between. From germline, CDR1 is MDHEN and CDR2 SYDVKM. This CDR3 contains 16 residues. Here the CDR3 reads CASTPWGGTHYNEQFF. The CDR3 DNA sequence: TGTGCCAGCACTCCTTGGGGAGGTACCCACTACAATGAGCAGTTCTTC.

For the CDR3, the DNA is TGTGCCAGCAGTAAAGACAGGGTTTCCTACGAGCAGTACTTC. Protein: CASSKDRVSYEQYF. The genes are TRBV28 and TRBJ2-7; 7 nucleotides agree with TRBD1. The germline gives CDR1 MDHEN, CDR2 SYDVKM. The CDR3 has 14 residues. J gave up 1 base and V 5 bases, and 5 bases lay outside the gene matches.

The rearrangement uses TRBV10-2 and TRBJ1-1; TRBD1 matches 8 bases. V lost 6 bases, J lost 7 bases, and 10 bases stayed unmatched. In germline, CDR1 is WSHSY, CDR2 SAAADI. CDR3 length: 14 amino acids. The DNA of the CDR3 is TGCGCCAGCAGCGTAACTGACAGGGGAGGTGAAGCTTTCTTT. This translates into CASSVTDRGGEAFF.

This chain uses TRBV21-1 with TRBJ2-2; TRBD2 reflects the table's D call only, with no check against the DNA. TRBV21-1 has pseudogene status. The CDR3 runs 15 residues. CDR3 nucleotide sequence: TGTGCCAGCAGTAAGCTAGCGGGAGACACCGGGGAGCTGTTTTTT. Protein product: CASSKLAGDTGELFF.

This chain connects TRBV5-4 to TRBJ2-5; D is perhaps TRBD1 (6 bases). V lost 0 bases and J 5 bases, leaving 8 bases between the germline ends. The CDR3 contains 13 residues. Looked up from germline, CDR1 is SGHNT and CDR2 is YYREEE (reference sequence). In DNA, the CDR3 is TGTGCCAGCAGCTTGGCGAGGGGGGAGACCCAGTACTTC. It specifies CASSLARGETQYF.